Given below is one T cell receptor beta chain in context. Its antigen is still unknown. This sample was included in a study of CXCR3-negative and CXCR3-positive naive CD8 T cells. Study-level findings and limits: CXCR3-expressing naive cells carried TRB CDR3s more hydrophobic than those of CXCR3-negative naive cells.

With UMI labels, 5' RACE was used to prepare the TRB cDNA libraries. Reanalyzing the 5' RACE reads, TCRdb keeps one entry per CDR3 protein, without DNA. Recorded for this sample: around 96,000 distinct CDR3 sequences. The CDR3 has 16 amino acids. From germline, CDR1 is MNHEY and CDR2 SVGAGI. The sample consisted of naive CXCR3- CD8+ T cells from blood. Subset given: CD45RO-CCR7+CD27+CD95- naive CD8+ T cells lacking CXCR3 (TNR3-). The sequence was collected from a human donor in good health. Some clones in this sample may be carry-over from other donors' samples. The chain links TRBV6-5 to TRBJ2-1; TCRdb proposes TRBD2, but this gene call is untestable without DNA. The chain's CDR3 is CASSYSVAGGLGEQFF.